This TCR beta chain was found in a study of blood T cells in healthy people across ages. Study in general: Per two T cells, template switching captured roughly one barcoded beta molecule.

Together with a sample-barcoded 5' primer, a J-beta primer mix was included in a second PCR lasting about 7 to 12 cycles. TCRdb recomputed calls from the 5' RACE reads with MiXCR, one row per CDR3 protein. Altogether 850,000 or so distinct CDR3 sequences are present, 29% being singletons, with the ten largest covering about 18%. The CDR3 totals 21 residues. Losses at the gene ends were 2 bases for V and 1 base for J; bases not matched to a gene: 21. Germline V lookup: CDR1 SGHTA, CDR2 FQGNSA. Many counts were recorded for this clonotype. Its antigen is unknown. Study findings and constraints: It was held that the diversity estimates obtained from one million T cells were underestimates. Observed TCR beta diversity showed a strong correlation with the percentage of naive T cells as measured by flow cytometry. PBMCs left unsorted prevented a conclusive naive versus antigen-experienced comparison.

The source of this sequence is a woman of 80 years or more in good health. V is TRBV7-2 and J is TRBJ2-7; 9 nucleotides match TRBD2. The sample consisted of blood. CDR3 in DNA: TGTGCCAGCAGCTTACGGGGGAGCTCGCCGTCAGCTAGCGGGGTGTCCTACGAGCAGTACTTC. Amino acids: CASSLRGSSPSASGVSYEQYF.